In its sample, the clone carrying this TCR beta chain was seen many times. What it binds is not known. These data are taken from a study of T cell repertoires in cytomegalovirus infection. Looking at the study overall: Public TCR beta signatures indicated both CMV infection and matching HLA type.

General study findings and limits: Summed public TCR beta family frequency identified CMV carriers bearing the relevant HLA. In two of eight donors, the top clonotype was HLA-C-restricted CMV-specific.

The germline V and J ends were trimmed by 7 bases and 3 bases, with 16 bases remaining between them. This CDR3 is 15 amino acids long. In TCRdb, the reads were re-called with MiXCR into one record per CDR3 protein. The data contain 700,000 to 850,000 distinct CDR3 sequences, 30% to 35% of them singletons. Here the sequenced sample was cultured CD8+ T cells from PBMCs, taken from culture after CMV antigen stimulation. The origin of this receptor is a human donor in good health (CMV status not recorded). Some clones in this sample may be carry-over from other donors' samples. The chain is built from TRBV12-3 or TRBV12-4 and TRBJ1-3; the D is unclear. The CDR3 here is CASTVPLADGNTIYF. CDR3 bases: TGTGCCAGCACCGTACCGTTAGCGGATGGAAACACCATATATTTT.